This TCR beta chain was captured by sequencing in a study of blood T cell repertoires in COVID-19. Across the study: Sites across the United States, Italy and Spain contributed samples from acute and convalescent COVID-19.

TCRdb keeps only in-frame clones here, not all; method: immunoSEQ multiplex PCR. Of about 190,000 clones in the sample, roughly 80% were seen once. The junction had 6 bases not matched to a gene; V was cut back by 2 bases and J by 5 bases. The CDR3 length is 15 residues. CDR1 is LGHDT and CDR2 is YNNKEL in the germline V gene (reference sequence). The origin of this receptor is a woman aged 25-40 years with acute or convalescent COVID-19. The sequencing input was peripheral blood. The V gene is TRBV3-1 (or the pseudogene TRBV3-2), the J gene TRBJ2-1, with 7 bases that match TRBD1. CDR3 coding DNA: TGTGCCAGCAGCCAATGGTCAGGGGGACACAATGAGCAGTTCTTC. This translates into CASSQWSGGHNEQFF.